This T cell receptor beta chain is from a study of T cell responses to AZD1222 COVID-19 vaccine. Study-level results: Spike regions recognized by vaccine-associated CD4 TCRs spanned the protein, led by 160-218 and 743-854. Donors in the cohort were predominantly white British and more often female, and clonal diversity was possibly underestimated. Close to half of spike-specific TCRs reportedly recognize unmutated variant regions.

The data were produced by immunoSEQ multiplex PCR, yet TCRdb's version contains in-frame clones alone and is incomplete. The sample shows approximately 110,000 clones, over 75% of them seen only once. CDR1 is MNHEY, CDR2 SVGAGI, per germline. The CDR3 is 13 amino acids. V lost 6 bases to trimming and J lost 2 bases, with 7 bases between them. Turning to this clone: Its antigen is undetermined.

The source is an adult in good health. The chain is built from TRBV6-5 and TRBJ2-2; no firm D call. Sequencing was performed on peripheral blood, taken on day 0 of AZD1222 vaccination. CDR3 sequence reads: CASSTRNTGELFF. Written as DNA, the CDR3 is TGTGCCAGCAGCACCAGAAACACCGGGGAGCTGTTTTTT.